This T cell receptor (beta chain) is drawn from a study of cytomegalovirus exposure and HLA in healthy donors. Researchers ran the PCR with 60 Vbeta and 13 Jbeta primers. Profiled with immunoSEQ multiplex PCR; TCRdb holds only in-frame clones, not every one. The data hold 150,000 to 180,000 clones, with roughly three quarters observed a single time. The CDR3 spans 15 residues. Germline V gives CDR1 MNHNS, CDR2 SASEGT. V shed 6 bases and J 4 bases; nucleotides not matched to a gene: 8. The receptor's source is a man aged 25-40 years in good health and CMV-seropositive. The specimen was PBMCs. This chain joins TRBV6-1 and TRBJ1-2, with 10 bases identical to TRBD1. CDR3 in amino acids: CASSLRDRGTYGYTF. As DNA, the CDR3 is TGTGCCAGCAGCCTTCGGGACAGGGGTACCTATGGCTACACCTTC.